These 20 T cell receptor beta chains came from one sample sequenced in a study of CD8+CD57+ T cells in acquired aplastic anemia. An expansion of CD8+CD57+ cells by flow cytometry had been shown in patients chosen for sequencing. Profiling of TCR beta VDJ combinations and CDR3 sequences used genomic DNA as template. TCRdb independently ran MiXCR on the reads; one entry per CDR3 protein. The sample includes a few hundred thousand distinct CDR3 sequences, approximately 51% of them seen just once. Source material: sorted CD4+, CD8+, or CD8+CD57+ T cells (not recorded which) from PBMCs. These receptors were taken from a human donor with aplastic anemia.

The chain links TRBV20-1 to TRBJ2-3, with 10 bases fitting TRBD2. This CDR3 region has 14 residues. The J segment lost 7 bases and the V segment lost 5 bases, leaving 9 bases of the junction unmatched. The germline gives CDR1 DFQATT, CDR2 SNEGSKA (reference sequence). CDR3 region: CSAPSGGASYTQYF. The CDR3 nucleotides are TGCAGTGCTCCTAGCGGGGGAGCCTCTTATACGCAGTATTTT.

This clonotype was observed a few times. The CDR3: CSATAGTSTNEKLFF. CDR3 coding DNA: TGCAGTGCTACGGCAGGGACCTCAACTAATGAAAAACTGTTTTTT. J is TRBJ1-4 and V is TRBV20-1; possibly TRBD1 for D (5 bases). The CDR3 loop spans 15 amino acids. The V end lost 4 bases, the J end lost 0 bases, and 12 bases lay between the germline ends. CDR1 and CDR2 (germline): DFQATT, SNEGSKA (reference sequence).

The rearrangement joins TRBV2 to TRBJ2-5, with 7 positions matching TRBD1. Germline V gene sequence: CDR1 SNHLY, CDR2 FYNNEI. There are 16 residues in the CDR3. V was clipped by 5 bases and J by 1 base; unmatched bases: 10. The CDR3 DNA reads as TGTGCCAGCAGTTCTACGTCAGGGGACAGCCAAGAGACCCAGTACTTC. Protein sequence: CASSSTSGDSQETQYF.

In this sample, this clonotype turned up many times. The V and J genes are TRBV6-1 and TRBJ2-7; D is possibly TRBD1 (5 bases). The CDR3 extends over 11 amino acids. Trimming left V 11 bases short and J 5 bases short, with 13 bases between. CDR1 and CDR2 (germline): MNHNS, SASEGT. CDR3 sequence: CAGHEGNEQYF. The CDR3 region has the DNA TGTGCCGGACATGAAGGGAACGAGCAGTACTTC.

In DNA form, the CDR3 reads TGCAGTGCTAGCTGGCGCGGAGAGACCCAGCATTTT. Encoded protein: CSASWRGETQHF. The chain has TRBV20-1 and TRBJ1-5, with unresolved D. The CDR3 has 12 residues. The germline CDR1 and CDR2 sequences are DFQATT and SNEGSKA (reference sequence). V was clipped by 3 bases and J by 11 bases, with 14 bases between them.

The chain is built from TRBV20-1 and TRBJ1-2; maybe TRBD1 (5 bases). V was pared by 6 bases and J by 4 bases, with 15 bases between. Germline CDR1 and CDR2: DFQATT and SNEGSKA (reference sequence). The CDR3 contains 13 residues. The CDR3 region is CSARDGGAYGYTF. The CDR3 coding sequence is TGCAGTGCAAGGGACGGTGGTGCCTATGGCTACACCTTC.

With respect to this clonotype: This may stem from a read error, because a much larger clone lies one nucleotide away. The chain couples TRBV10-3 to TRBJ2-7; D may be TRBD1 or TRBD2 (5 bases each). The germline V gene has CDR1 ENHRY and CDR2 SYGVKD. The CDR3 contains 16 residues. The CDR3 loop is CVISELGQGVSYEQYF. As DNA, the CDR3 is TGTGTCATCAGTGAGTTGGGGCAGGGAGTCTCCTACGAGCAGTACTTC.

In this sample, this clonotype turned up many times. The genes are TRBV4-1 and TRBJ2-5; D may be TRBD2 (5 bases). Trimming removed 0 bases at V and 0 bases at J, with 8 bases between. This CDR3 is 15 amino acids long. Looked up from germline, CDR1 is MGHRA and CDR2 is YSYEKL. The CDR3 DNA reads as TGCGCCAGCAGCCAAGATGGGAGATACCAAGAGACCCAGTACTTC. It is translated as CASSQDGRYQETQYF.

There are a few counts of this clonotype. V and J are TRBV19 and TRBJ2-7, with D perhaps matching TRBD1 or TRBD2 (5 bases each). V lost 1 base to trimming and J lost 0 bases, with 7 bases between them. In germline, CDR1 is LNHDA, CDR2 SQIVND (reference sequence). This CDR3 contains 14 residues. CDR3 sequence reads: CASSIGGNSYEQYF. The CDR3 DNA sequence: TGTGCCAGTAGTATAGGGGGGAACTCCTACGAGCAGTACTTC.

The sample holds many counts of this clonotype. V is TRBV9 and J is TRBJ1-3; D perhaps matches TRBD1 (6 bases). Germline V gene lookup returns CDR1 SGDLS and CDR2 YYNGEE. V lost 2 bases, J lost 0 bases, and 12 bases lay in between. This CDR3 contains 16 residues. The CDR3 DNA reads TGTGCCAGCAGCGTGGACAGCCGCCCCTCTGGAAACACCATATATTTT. It yields the protein CASSVDSRPSGNTIYF.

The chain is built from TRBV5-8 and TRBJ1-1, with a possible D match to TRBD1 (6 bases). Germline values: CDR1 SGHTS, CDR2 YDEGEE. Trimming stripped 3 bases from V and 1 base from J, with 16 bases between. The CDR3 totals 16 residues. The CDR3: CASSSWGGAGNTEAFF. The DNA of the CDR3 is TGTGCCAGCAGCTCGTGGGGGGGGGCTGGGAACACTGAAGCTTTCTTT.

This sequence joins TRBV29-1 and TRBJ1-1; no clear D gene. The CDR3 is made up of 12 amino acids. Trimming stripped 5 bases from V and 1 base from J, with 8 bases between. The germline V gene encodes CDR1 SQVTM and CDR2 ANQGSEA. In DNA form, the CDR3 reads TGCAGCGTTCTGACGGGGAACACTGAAGCTTTCTTT. The encoded protein is CSVLTGNTEAFF.

The chain has TRBV19 and TRBJ1-1; no firm D call. Germline CDR1 is LNHDA and CDR2 is SQIVND (reference sequence). The CDR3 has 13 amino acids. Trimming took off 3 bases at V and 6 bases at J, with 11 bases between the two ends. This chain's CDR3 is CASSIGVQAEAFF. Written as DNA, the CDR3 is TGTGCCAGTAGTATCGGGGTTCAGGCTGAAGCTTTCTTT.

The V gene is TRBV7-2, the J gene TRBJ1-2, with a weak D call TRBD1 (5 bases). This CDR3 contains 11 residues. V was trimmed by 3 bases and J by 13 bases, leaving 12 bases between them. CDR1 and CDR2 (germline): SGHTA, FQGNSA. CDR3 bases: TGTGCCAGCAGCTTGGGGGGTTGGAGCACCTTC. Its translation is CASSLGGWSTF.

This clonotype was recorded a few times. The J gene is TRBJ2-7, the V gene TRBV2, with D possibly being TRBD2 (5 bases). Germline lookup yields CDR1 SNHLY and CDR2 FYNNEI. Between the trimmed V and J ends, which lost 6 bases and 8 bases, there was a span of 14 bases. CDR3 length: 12 residues. For the CDR3, the DNA is TGTGCCAGCAGCGGTACGATAGCGCAGCAGTACGTC. Translating gives CASSGTIAQQYV.

The chain has TRBV18 and TRBJ1-1; the match to TRBD1 covers 8 bases. Germline CDR1 and CDR2: KGHSH and LQKENI. V shed 2 bases, J shed 3 bases, and the junction held 5 bases outside the gene matches. CDR3 size: 15 residues. CDR3 region: CASSPKSGGYTEAFF. The CDR3, as DNA: TGTGCCAGCTCACCAAAATCAGGGGGCTACACTGAAGCTTTCTTT.

This clonotype was picked up many times. The V call is TRBV12-3 or TRBV12-4, the J call TRBJ2-2; 15 positions match TRBD2. This CDR3 has 17 amino acids. J gave up 7 bases and V 6 bases, and 9 bases lay outside the gene matches. CDR3 residues: CASSTTGLAGGSGELFF. CDR3 coding DNA: TGTGCCAGCAGCACTACGGGACTAGCGGGGGGCAGCGGGGAGCTGTTTTTT.

This clonotype was counted at least ten times. V gene TRBV19 combines with J gene TRBJ2-3; possibly TRBD1 or TRBD2 for D (5 bases each). Germline CDR1 and CDR2: LNHDA and SQIVND (reference sequence). This CDR3 comprises 15 residues. V lost 2 bases, J lost 2 bases, and 11 bases lay in between. In DNA, the CDR3 is TGTGCCAGTAGTATAACGGGGCTTAACACAGATACGCAGTATTTT. Residues: CASSITGLNTDTQYF.

Regarding this clonotype: A much more abundant neighbour one base away suggests this may be a read error. V is TRBV5-4 and J is TRBJ2-5, with D perhaps matching TRBD2 (6 bases). Germline V lookup: CDR1 SGHNT, CDR2 YYREEE (reference sequence). The CDR3 length is 14 residues. CDR3: CVSSLLGGGETQYF. The CDR3 region has the DNA TGTGTCAGCAGCTTGTTGGGGGGTGGCGAGACCCAGTACTTC.

This rearrangement joins TRBV20-1 to TRBJ1-2; TRBD1 aligns across 7 bases. Trimming at V came to 3 bases and at J to 3 bases, leaving 4 bases not matched to a gene. The germline V gene encodes CDR1 DFQATT and CDR2 SNEGSKA (reference sequence). The CDR3 spans 13 residues. CDR3 nucleotides: TGCAGTGCTAGTAGGGACAGATACTATGGCTACACCTTC. Protein: CSASRDRYYGYTF.